This T cell receptor beta chain was retrieved from a study of a mutant IDH1 vaccine in newly diagnosed glioma. Turning to the study itself: Vaccine administration was initiated 4-6 weeks following radiotherapy alone, or with temozolomide cycles. Sex among treated patients split around 62% male, roughly 38% female; mean age was around 40 years. Study-level findings and limits: Alterations occurring in top peripheral T cell clonotypes seemed unrelated to pseudoprogression. Overall, more than 85% of patients had vaccine-induced immune responses.

Comment on this clone: Its antigen is not identified. Germline and junction disagree at one end, which may indicate a read error.

Libraries were prepared by immunoSEQ multiplex PCR; TCRdb keeps only in-frame clonotypes and omits some of them. Of around 58,000 clones listed, approximately 81% were seen once; the top ten hold 3% to 4%. CDR1 is MNHNY, CDR2 SVGAGI, per germline (reference sequence). The CDR3 is 14 amino acids. This sample's time point: week 5, during vaccination. A single vaccine dose contained 300 ug of mutant IDH1 20-mer peptide, and topical imiquimod was used with it. Sequencing was performed on PBMCs, taken from a glioma patient whose treatment included an IDH1 peptide vaccine. The receptor comes from a man aged 25 to 40 with glioma. The chain links TRBV6-6 to TRBJ1-1; D remains ambiguous. CDR3 in amino acids: CASSYSLGRTEAFF. The CDR3 DNA reads as TGTGCCAGCAGTTACTCGCTAGGGCGCACTGAAGCCTTCTTT.